The T cell receptor beta chain under discussion was sequenced for a study of shared clonotypes between healthy human individuals. Data came from immunoSEQ multiplex PCR; TCRdb stores just in-frame clones and leaves some out. The sample contains 2,500,000 or so clones, just under 95% of which appear only once. Whole-study findings and limits: Rarefaction exposed incomplete sorted-subset sequencing despite large depth.

The length of the CDR3 is 12 residues. Between the trimmed V and J ends, which lost 3 bases and 3 bases, there was a span of 4 bases. CDR1 SGHTA and CDR2 FQGNSA come from the germline V gene. About this clone itself: The antigen remains unidentified. The same CDR3 also results from other DNA sequences found in this sample.

This receptor was taken from a young man in good health. Some clones in this sample may be carry-over from other donors' samples. The rearrangement uses TRBV7-2 and TRBJ2-3; D gene unclear. Sequences were obtained from naive CD4+ T cells from PBMCs. Subset described: CD45RA+ positively selected. CDR3 loop: CASSFSTDTQYF. In DNA, the CDR3 is TGTGCCAGCAGCTTCTCTACAGATACGCAGTATTTT.